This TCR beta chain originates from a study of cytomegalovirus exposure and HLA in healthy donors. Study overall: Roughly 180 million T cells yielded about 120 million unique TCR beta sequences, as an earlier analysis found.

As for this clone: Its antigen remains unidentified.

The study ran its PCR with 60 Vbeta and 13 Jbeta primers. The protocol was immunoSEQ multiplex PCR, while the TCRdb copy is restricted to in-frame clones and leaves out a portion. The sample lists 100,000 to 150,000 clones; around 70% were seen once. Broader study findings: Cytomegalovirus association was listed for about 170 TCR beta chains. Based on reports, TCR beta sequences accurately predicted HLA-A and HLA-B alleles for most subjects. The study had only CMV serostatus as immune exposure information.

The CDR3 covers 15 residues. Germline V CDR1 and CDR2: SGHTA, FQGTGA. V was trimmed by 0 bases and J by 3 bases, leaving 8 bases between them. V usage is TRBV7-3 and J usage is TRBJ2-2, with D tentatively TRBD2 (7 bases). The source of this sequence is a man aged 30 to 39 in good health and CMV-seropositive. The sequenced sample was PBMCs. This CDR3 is CASSLTGGDTGELFF. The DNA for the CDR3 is TGTGCCAGCAGCTTAACAGGGGGGGACACCGGGGAGCTGTTTTTT.